This TCR beta chain was sequenced in a study of blood T cells in healthy people across ages. The CDR3 has 15 residues. CDR1 SGHTA and CDR2 FQGTGA come from the germline V gene. Trimming pared 3 bases from V and 5 bases from J, leaving 16 bases between. This clonotype was detected only a few times. The authors ran a second PCR of 7 to 11 cycles using a sample-barcoded 5' primer and a J-beta primer mix. TCRdb fed the 5' RACE reads into MiXCR, producing one record per CDR3 protein. The sample has roughly 1 million distinct CDR3 sequences, under 30% seen once. The data also belong to a second study, concerning T cells of mothers and their children.

The sequence came from a girl under 10 years old in good health. The V call is TRBV7-3, the J call TRBJ2-5, with a tentative D call TRBD2 (5 bases). The specimen was blood. CDR3 nucleotide sequence: TGTGCCAGCAGCTTCTCGAGCCTGGGAGAGGAGACCCAGTACTTC. This translates into CASSFSSLGEETQYF. The variable domain in full, completed from reference TRBV7-3 and TRBJ2-5, reads GAGVSQTPSNKVTEKGKYVELRCDPISGHTALYWYRQSLGQGPEFLIYFQGTGAADDSGLPNDRFFAVRPEGSVSTLKIQRTERGDSAVYLCASSFSSLGEETQYFGPGTRLLVL.